This T cell receptor (beta chain) was retrieved from a study of Graves' ophthalmopathy and Graves' hyperthyroidism. The study amplified TCR beta CDR3 regions using RNA transcripts. Second-round multiplex PCR came after a first-round RT-PCR that employed HTBI primers. TCRdb reprocessed the multiplex PCR reads via MiXCR and lists one record per CDR3 protein. The repertoire holds 740,000 or so distinct CDR3 sequences, with 40% as singletons. This CDR3 contains 15 residues. V dropped 10 bases and J dropped 3 bases, with 22 bases sitting between them. CDR1 and CDR2 (germline): LNHDA, SQIVND (reference sequence).

The sample was peripheral blood. This clonotype was obtained from an adult man with Graves' ophthalmopathy. The chain joins TRBV19 to TRBJ2-7; D is perhaps TRBD2 (6 bases). The chain's CDR3 is CAILTGVCEFYEQYF. CDR3 bases: TGTGCCATCTTAACGGGAGTATGTGAATTCTACGAGCAGTACTTC.